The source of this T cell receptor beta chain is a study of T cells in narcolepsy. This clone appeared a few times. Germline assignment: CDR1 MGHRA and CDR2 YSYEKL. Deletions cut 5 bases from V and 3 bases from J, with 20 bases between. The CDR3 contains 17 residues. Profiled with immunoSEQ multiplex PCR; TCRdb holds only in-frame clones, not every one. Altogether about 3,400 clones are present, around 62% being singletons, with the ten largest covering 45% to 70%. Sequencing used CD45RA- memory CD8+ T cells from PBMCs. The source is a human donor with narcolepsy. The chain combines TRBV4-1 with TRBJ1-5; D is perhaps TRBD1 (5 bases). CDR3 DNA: TGCGCCAGCAGCGTCTGGATGGGGCAGAGCCTCAATCAGCCCCAGCATTTT. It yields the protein CASSVWMGQSLNQPQHF.